This T cell receptor beta chain was identified in a study of cytotoxic CD8 clonotypes in ibrutinib-treated CLL. Study information: Over 10 relapsed/refractory, roughly 15 treatment-naive; fewer than 18 IGHV unmutated.

Overall study results and limits: An increase in clonality occurred at ibrutinib response, followed by a return toward baseline at progression.

CDR1 is MDHEN and CDR2 is SYDVKM in the germline V gene. The V end was cut by 7 bases, the J end by 2 bases, with 27 bases between. This CDR3 contains 18 residues. This clone was detected once. The antigen is undetermined. Profiled with immunoSEQ multiplex PCR; TCRdb holds only in-frame clones, not every one. Among 200,000 to 250,000 clones listed, about three quarters were seen once. The TCR originated in a human donor with chronic lymphocytic leukemia. J is TRBJ2-7 and V is TRBV28, with a tentative D call TRBD1 (6 bases). Material: PBMCs, obtained after 24 months of ibrutinib treatment. Here the CDR3 DNA reads TGTGCCAGCACCACTTTTGGGGCCGGGACAAACAAAGCCTACGAGCAGTACTTC. Translation: CASTTFGAGTNKAYEQYF.